A single sample is the source of the 17 T cell receptor beta chains below, sequenced in a study of T cells in Graves' hyperthyroidism and ophthalmopathy. The source material, RNA transcripts, was used to amplify TCR beta CDR3 regions. Carried out on the TCR CDR3, a first-round RT-PCR used the HTBI primer set. TCRdb analysed the multiplex PCR reads with MiXCR anew, one entry per CDR3 protein. The table shows around 380,000 distinct CDR3 sequences, with approximately 12% occurring only once. The sequenced sample was blood. Receptors were obtained from a young man with Graves' hyperthyroidism that later progressed to Graves' ophthalmopathy.

This clonotype was observed many times. The chain links TRBV7-2 to TRBJ1-1; D gene ambiguous. The CDR3 extends over 14 amino acids. Deletions cut 1 base from V and 5 bases from J, with 11 bases between. Germline values: CDR1 SGHTA, CDR2 FQGNSA. The CDR3 loop is CASSLEGFRTEAFF. The CDR3 bases are TGTGCCAGCAGCTTAGAGGGCTTCCGGACTGAAGCTTTCTTT.

The chain has TRBV13 and TRBJ1-6; 8 bases fit TRBD1. The trim removed 8 bases at V and 8 bases at J, leaving 8 bases unmatched. The CDR3 consists of 14 residues. Germline CDR1 PRHDT, CDR2 FYEKMQ (reference sequence). CDR3 nucleotides: TGTGCCAGCCGAGACCAGGGGGCGTATTCACCCCTCCACTTT. It translates to CASRDQGAYSPLHF.

The rearrangement joins TRBV3-1 to TRBJ2-7, with D possibly TRBD1 on 6 matching bases. Germline-derived CDR1 and CDR2 are LGHDT and YNNKEL (reference sequence). The V gene lost 3 bases and the J gene lost 2 bases, with 17 bases spanning the gap. The CDR3 contains 16 residues. The CDR3 here is CASSHWGQNLAYEQYF. CDR3 bases: TGTGCCAGCAGCCATTGGGGGCAGAATTTAGCCTACGAGCAGTACTTC.

This clonotype was detected ten times or more. The V gene is TRBV7-8, the J gene TRBJ1-2, with D uncertain. In germline, CDR1 is SGHVS, CDR2 FQNEAQ. The CDR3 runs to 16 residues. Trimming cost V 0 bases and J 0 bases, with 11 bases left between them. The CDR3 DNA follows: TGTGCCAGCAGCTTAGCTGCAGGCCCAACTAACTATGGCTACACCTTC. Residues: CASSLAAGPTNYGYTF.

This clonotype has a handful of counts. The V and J genes are TRBV6-2 or TRBV6-3 and TRBJ1-1; unclear D gene. Germline V gene sequence: CDR1 MNHEY, CDR2 SVGEGT. The CDR3 consists of 15 residues. Trimming cost V 4 bases and J 8 bases, with 20 bases left between them. CDR3 loop: CASSSHVGYDIEAFF. The CDR3 DNA reads TGTGCCAGCAGTTCCCACGTGGGCTATGATATCGAAGCTTTCTTT.

The rearrangement joins TRBV4-2 to TRBJ1-5; no firm D call. The germline V gene has CDR1 LGHNA and CDR2 YNFKEQ. The CDR3 runs to 15 residues. The V and J ends lost 1 base and 4 bases respectively, with 11 bases between them. CDR3 in amino acids: CASSQAQQVNQPQHF. The DNA of the CDR3 is TGTGCCAGCAGCCAAGCTCAGCAGGTGAATCAGCCCCAGCATTTT.

The rearrangement links TRBV19 to TRBJ2-3; D might be TRBD1 (6 bases). CDR1 and CDR2 (germline): LNHDA, SQIVND (reference sequence). Trimming cost V 7 bases and J 5 bases, with 19 bases left between them. The CDR3 is 15 amino acids. CDR3 sequence: CASNRDHRVKDTQYF. The CDR3 DNA reads TGTGCCAGTAATAGGGATCACAGGGTTAAAGATACGCAGTATTTT.

This clonotype has ten or more counts. This sequence joins TRBV6-2 or TRBV6-3 and TRBJ2-5, with D possibly TRBD2 on 5 matching bases. The CDR3 has 14 amino acids. The germline CDR1 and CDR2 sequences are MNHEY and SVGEGT. Trimming took 2 bases from V and 4 from J, leaving 11 bases between them. The CDR3 DNA is TGTGCCAGCAGTTACGGACTTTATGCAGAGACCCAGTACTTC. It translates to CASSYGLYAETQYF.

In regard to this clonotype: One end of the junction fails to match germline, which may point to a read error. DNA for the CDR3: TGTGCCAGCAGCGTAGCTACGGGTGGGGCTGGGGAAAAACTGTTTTTT. This sequence encodes CASSVATGGAGEKLFF. This chain connects TRBV7-9 to TRBJ1-4, with a possible D match to TRBD1 (5 bases). Germline V gene sequence: CDR1 SEHNR, CDR2 FQNEAQ (reference sequence). This CDR3 is built from 16 residues.

The gene calls are TRBV6-9 and TRBJ1-2; TRBD1 might be the D (5 bases). The germline CDR1 and CDR2 sequences are MNHGY and SVAAGI. The CDR3 runs 13 residues. Trimming removed 3 bases from V and 8 bases from J, with 13 bases in between. The CDR3: CASSYLLGGGYTF. CDR3 sequence (DNA): TGTGCCAGCAGTTACTTGTTGGGGGGAGGCTACACCTTC.

This chain links TRBV5-1 with TRBJ1-3; TRBD1 aligns across 7 bases. Looked up from germline, CDR1 is SGHRS and CDR2 is YFSETQ. This CDR3 region has 16 residues. V lost 1 base to trimming and J lost 0 bases; unmatched junction nucleotides: 4. This CDR3 is CASSLQQGSSGNTIYF. The CDR3 coding sequence is TGCGCCAGCAGCTTGCAACAGGGGAGCTCTGGAAACACCATATATTTT.

V usage is TRBV7-3 and J usage is TRBJ2-4; D gene unclear. The V gene lost 5 bases and the J gene lost 9 bases, with 17 bases spanning the gap. CDR1 SGHTA and CDR2 FQGTGA come from the germline V gene. The CDR3 sequence is 14 residues long. CDR3 in amino acids: CASSRPRIWGIQYF. DNA of the CDR3: TGTGCCAGCAGCCGACCGCGTATCTGGGGCATTCAGTACTTC.

V is TRBV5-6 and J is TRBJ2-1; D might be TRBD1 (6 bases). Trimming cost V 1 base and J 8 bases, with 19 bases left between them. Germline values: CDR1 SGHDT, CDR2 YYEEEE. The CDR3 consists of 16 residues. CDR3 DNA sequence: TGTGCCAGCAGCTTGTATACAGGGTTGTTGGTCTATGAGCAGTTCTTC. Residues: CASSLYTGLLVYEQFF.

This clonotype was detected ten times or more. The chain recombines TRBV7-3 with TRBJ2-3, with D unclear. The V gene lost 5 bases and the J gene lost 0 bases, with 18 bases spanning the gap. CDR1 SGHTA and CDR2 FQGTGA come from the germline V gene. The CDR3 is 17 amino acids. CDR3 in amino acids: CASSHSKLDPSTDTQYF. For the CDR3, the DNA is TGTGCCAGCAGCCATAGTAAGCTGGATCCTAGCACAGATACGCAGTATTTT.

J is TRBJ2-2 and V is TRBV10-1; 8 bases match TRBD2. CDR1 is WNHNN, CDR2 SYGVQD, per germline (reference sequence). The CDR3 runs 17 residues. The V segment lost 6 bases and the J segment 1 base; nucleotides outside the gene matches: 10. CDR3 DNA sequence: TGCGCCAGCAGCCGCCGAGTAGCGGGGCTGAACACCGGGGAGCTGTTTTTT. Translating gives CASSRRVAGLNTGELFF.

This clonotype was detected ten times or more. CDR3 nucleotides: TGTGCCAGCAGTTCCGGGACAGGCCAAGAGACCCAGTACTTC. Its protein is CASSSGTGQETQYF. This chain uses TRBV6-1 with TRBJ2-5, with TRBD1 matching 8 bases. The CDR3 totals 14 residues. Germline V gene sequence: CDR1 MNHNS, CDR2 SASEGT. V lost 5 bases, J lost 1 base, and 3 bases stayed unmatched.

This clonotype came up many times. The chain is built from TRBV13 and TRBJ2-7, with 9 positions matching TRBD1. The V gene's germline CDR1 is PRHDT and CDR2 FYEKMQ (reference sequence). V shed 5 bases, J shed 4 bases, and the junction held 3 bases outside the gene matches. This CDR3 region has 13 residues. For the CDR3, the DNA is TGTGCCAGCAGCGTAGACAGGGGGTACGAGCAGTACTTC. This gives the protein CASSVDRGYEQYF.